Sequencing of this TCR beta chain was carried out in a study of neoadjuvant anti-PD-1 for oral cavity cancer. Study details: Before surgery, most patients got three to four biweekly 3 mg/kg nivolumab doses.

PBMC libraries mostly used approximately 0.5 ug of input genomic DNA, with six replicates per sample. Some clones are missing from TCRdb's copy, which holds only in-frame ones; the method was immunoSEQ multiplex PCR. The data hold over 10,000 clones, with about three fifths observed a single time. As concerns this clone: Antigen: not known.

Study outcomes and limitations: Non-responders to neoadjuvant nivolumab had significantly more clonal PBMC T cells than responders.

The CDR3 length is 12 residues. Germline values: CDR1 SQVTM, CDR2 ANQGSEA. V lost 3 bases and J lost 4, with 7 bases in between. These oral cavity squamous cell carcinomas were HPV-negative and locally advanced. V and J are TRBV29-1 and TRBJ2-1; the D gene is possibly TRBD2 (6 bases). The origin of this receptor is a person between 35 and 79 years old with oral cavity squamous cell carcinoma. The sample was PBMCs, taken before nivolumab (anti-PD-1) treatment. The CDR3 DNA follows: TGCAGCGTTGATCGGGGGTACAATGAGCAGTTCTTC. Translating it yields CSVDRGYNEQFF.